These 17 T cell receptor beta chains came from one sample sequenced in a study of shared clonotypes between healthy human individuals. The table came from immunoSEQ multiplex PCR; TCRdb's copy has only in-frame clones and leaves some out. The sample holds 1,500,000 or so clones, roughly 97% seen once. Sequencing was carried out using naive CD4+ T cells sorted from blood. Sample subset: CD45RA+ positively selected. Source of these receptors: a man aged 30 to 39 in good health.

V usage is TRBV6-6 and J usage is TRBJ1-5, with D possibly being TRBD1 (6 bases). Germline assignment: CDR1 MNHNY and CDR2 SVGAGI (reference sequence). Trimming removed 2 bases at V and 4 bases at J, with 9 bases between. The CDR3 is made up of 14 amino acids. The CDR3 loop reads CASSYGGANQPQHF. CDR3 sequence (DNA): TGTGCCAGCAGTTACGGGGGGGCGAATCAGCCCCAGCATTTT.

CDR3 sequence: CASSLFSGTGPYEQYF. Written as DNA, the CDR3 is TGTGCCAGCAGCTTATTCTCGGGGACAGGGCCTTACGAGCAGTACTTC. This chain joins TRBV7-2 and TRBJ2-7; 9 bases are shared with TRBD1. The CDR3 loop spans 16 amino acids. Germline CDR1 SGHTA, CDR2 FQGNSA. V trimming: 2 bases; J trimming: 4 bases; junction bases outside the gene matches: 9.

The gene calls are TRBV7-3 and TRBJ2-3; TRBD2 is a possible D gene (6 bases). CDR1 and CDR2 from the germline V gene are SGHTA and FQGTGA. Trimming removed 5 bases at V and 3 bases at J, with 15 bases between. CDR3 length equals 15 residues. CDR3 sequence reads: CASSLGTRATDTQYF. CDR3 sequence (DNA): TGTGCCAGCAGCCTTGGGACTCGGGCGACAGATACGCAGTATTTT.

This chain joins TRBV28 and TRBJ1-1; D gene ambiguous. Trimming took off 1 base at V and 0 bases at J, with 9 bases between the two ends. Germline V gene lookup returns CDR1 MDHEN and CDR2 SYDVKM. The CDR3 totals 15 residues. CDR3 sequence reads: CASSLLPNMNTEAFF. CDR3 nucleotides: TGTGCCAGCAGTTTATTACCGAACATGAACACTGAAGCTTTCTTT.

This rearrangement joins TRBV7-9 to TRBJ2-7, with D hard to call. Germline loops: CDR1 SEHNR, CDR2 FQNEAQ (reference sequence). V was clipped by 5 bases and J by 4 bases, with 30 bases between them. CDR3 size: 19 residues. CDR3 DNA: TGTGCCAGCAGCCCCCCGAGCAGGACCGGATCCCCCCCTTCGTACGAGCAGTACTTC. Amino acid sequence: CASSPPSRTGSPPSYEQYF. Together with reference TRBV7-9 and TRBJ2-7, the CDR3 gives the full variable domain: DTGVSQNPRHKITKRGQNVTFRCDPISEHNRLYWYRQTLGQGPEFLTYFQNEAQLEKSRLLSDRFSAERPKGSFSTLEIQRTEQGDSAMYLCASSPPSRTGSPPSYEQYFGPGTRLTVT.

The count of this clone is one. The chain uses TRBV7-9 and TRBJ2-3; TRBD2 might be the D (5 bases). CDR1 and CDR2 (germline): SEHNR, FQNEAQ (reference sequence). Deletions cut 3 bases from V and 3 bases from J, with 10 bases between. The CDR3 has 14 amino acids. CDR3 in DNA: TGTGCCAGCAGCTTCTCGGGGAAAACAGATACGCAGTATTTT. It translates to CASSFSGKTDTQYF.

The chain links TRBV19 to TRBJ1-5; D not certain. The CDR3 totals 12 residues. Trimming took off 7 bases at V and 4 bases at J, with 8 bases between the two ends. Germline values: CDR1 LNHDA, CDR2 SQIVND (reference sequence). This CDR3 reads CASNFPNQPQHF. The CDR3 DNA reads as TGTGCCAGTAACTTTCCGAATCAGCCCCAGCATTTT.

This clone was seen just once. Here the CDR3 reads CASSVSGGIYNEQFF. The CDR3 nucleotides are TGTGCCAGCTCAGTTTCGGGAGGGATCTACAATGAGCAGTTCTTC. The chain is built from TRBV18 and TRBJ2-1, with 8 bases fitting TRBD2. In germline, CDR1 is KGHSH, CDR2 LQKENI. The V and J ends lost 5 bases and 3 bases, in that order; junction bases with no gene match: 6. The CDR3 covers 15 residues.

The chain is built from TRBV5-6 and TRBJ2-1, with D possibly matching TRBD2 (6 bases). V gave up 3 bases and J gave up 4 bases, with 14 bases separating them. In germline, CDR1 is SGHDT, CDR2 YYEEEE. The CDR3 spans 15 residues. In DNA form, the CDR3 reads TGTGCCAGCAGCTCCTCTAGGGCGGGATACAATGAGCAGTTCTTC. It translates to CASSSSRAGYNEQFF.

V usage is TRBV5-8 and J usage is TRBJ1-4, with 8 bases identical to TRBD1. The ends lost 4 bases at V and 7 bases at J; junction bases unmatched: 15. This CDR3 spans 17 amino acids. Germline CDR1 is SGHTS and CDR2 is YDEGEE. CDR3 DNA: TGTGCCAGCAGCGACGCGAAGTGGACAGGGCGGGGTGAAAAACTGTTTTTT. This encodes CASSDAKWTGRGEKLFF.

The gene calls are TRBV7-2 and TRBJ2-3, with TRBD2 matching over 11 bases. Unmatched junction bases numbered 18, after V lost 8 bases and J lost 8 bases. This CDR3 spans 17 amino acids. Germline values: CDR1 SGHTA, CDR2 FQGNSA. CDR3 sequence: CASSRGASGRLRGTQYF. In DNA form, the CDR3 reads TGTGCCAGCTCCCGGGGAGCTAGCGGGAGGTTAAGGGGTACGCAGTATTTT.

J is TRBJ2-3 and V is TRBV14; unclear D gene. The CDR3 runs 14 residues. Per the germline V gene, CDR1 is SGHDN and CDR2 is FVKESK. The V end was cut by 4 bases, the J end by 2 bases, with 10 bases between. The CDR3 region has the DNA TGTGCCAGCAGCCCACTATCAAACACAGATACGCAGTATTTT. Protein sequence: CASSPLSNTDTQYF. Drawing the rest from reference TRBV14 and TRBJ2-3, the complete variable domain is EAGVTQFPSHSVIEKGQTVTLRCDPISGHDNLYWYRRVMGKEIKFLLHFVKESKQDESGMPNNRFLAERTGGTYSTLKVQPAELEDSGVYFCASSPLSNTDTQYFGPGTRLTVL.

V and J are TRBV28 and TRBJ1-5; D ambiguous. CDR1 and CDR2 from the germline V gene are MDHEN and SYDVKM. Trimming removed 4 bases at V and 7 bases at J, with 20 bases between. The CDR3 sequence is 16 residues long. CDR3 amino acids: CASSSVATTPTQPQHF. For the CDR3, the DNA is TGTGCCAGCAGTTCCGTGGCCACGACCCCAACGCAGCCCCAGCATTTT.

The genes are TRBV19 and TRBJ2-3, with 9 bases lining up with TRBD2. The CDR3 runs 14 residues. V dropped 5 bases and J dropped 6; count of bases not matched to a gene: 6. Per germline, CDR1 LNHDA and CDR2 SQIVND (reference sequence). Here the CDR3 reads CASSLLSGSDTQYF. The CDR3 DNA is TGTGCCAGTAGTCTCCTTAGCGGGAGTGATACGCAGTATTTT.

The rearrangement links TRBV2 to TRBJ2-7; D gene unclear. The V gene lost 1 base and the J gene lost 6 bases, with 16 bases spanning the gap. Germline loops: CDR1 SNHLY, CDR2 FYNNEI. CDR3 length: 15 residues. CDR3 sequence reads: CASSEGVVRVPEQYF. The CDR3 bases are TGTGCCAGCAGTGAAGGGGTGGTCCGGGTCCCCGAGCAGTACTTC.

This chain uses TRBV6-1 with TRBJ1-1; the D is unclear. V was clipped by 5 bases and J by 0 bases, with 7 bases between them. The CDR3 is made up of 13 amino acids. The germline CDR1 and CDR2 sequences are MNHNS and SASEGT. The chain's CDR3 is CASSTTVNTEAFF. CDR3 in DNA: TGTGCCAGCAGTACTACAGTGAACACTGAAGCTTTCTTT.

The rearrangement joins TRBV6-9 to TRBJ1-5; TRBD1 matches 8 bases. CDR3 length: 16 residues. V gave up 7 bases and J gave up 0 bases; unmatched junction bases: 8. Germline V gene data show CDR1 as MNHGY and CDR2 as SVAAGI. CDR3 nucleotide sequence: TGTGCCAGCATCCGGGGACAGGAGTATAGCAATCAGCCCCAGCATTTT. It encodes CASIRGQEYSNQPQHF.